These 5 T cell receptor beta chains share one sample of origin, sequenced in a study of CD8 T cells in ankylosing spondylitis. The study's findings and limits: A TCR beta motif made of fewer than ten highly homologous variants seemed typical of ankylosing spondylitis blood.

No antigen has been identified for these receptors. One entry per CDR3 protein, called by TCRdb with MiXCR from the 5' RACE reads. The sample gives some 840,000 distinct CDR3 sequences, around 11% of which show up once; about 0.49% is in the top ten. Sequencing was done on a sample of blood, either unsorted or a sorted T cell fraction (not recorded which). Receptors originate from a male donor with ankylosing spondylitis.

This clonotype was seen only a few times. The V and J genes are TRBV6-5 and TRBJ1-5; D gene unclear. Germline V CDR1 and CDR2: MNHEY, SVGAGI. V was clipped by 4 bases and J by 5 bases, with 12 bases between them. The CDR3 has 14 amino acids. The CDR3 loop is CASSFSGSYQPQHF. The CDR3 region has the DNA TGTGCCAGCAGTTTCTCGGGGTCTTATCAGCCCCAGCATTTT.

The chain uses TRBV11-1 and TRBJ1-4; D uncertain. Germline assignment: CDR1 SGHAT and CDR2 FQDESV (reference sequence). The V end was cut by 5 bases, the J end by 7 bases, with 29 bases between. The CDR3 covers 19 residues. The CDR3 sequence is CASSPIGWSLGTSGEKLFF. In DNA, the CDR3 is TGTGCCAGCAGCCCCATAGGGTGGTCCCTTGGTACGTCGGGTGAAAAACTGTTTTTT.

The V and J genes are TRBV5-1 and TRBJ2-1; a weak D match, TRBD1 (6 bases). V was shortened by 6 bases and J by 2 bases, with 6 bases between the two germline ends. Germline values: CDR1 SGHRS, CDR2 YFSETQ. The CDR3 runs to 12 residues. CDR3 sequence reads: CASNRAYNEQFF. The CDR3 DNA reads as TGCGCCAGCAACAGGGCCTACAATGAGCAGTTCTTC.

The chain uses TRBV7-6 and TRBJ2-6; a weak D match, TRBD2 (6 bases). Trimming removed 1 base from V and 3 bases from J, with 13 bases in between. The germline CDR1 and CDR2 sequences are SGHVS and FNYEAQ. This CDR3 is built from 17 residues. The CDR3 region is CASSLGPGAFGANVLTF. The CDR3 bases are TGTGCCAGCAGCTTAGGCCCGGGAGCCTTTGGGGCCAACGTCCTGACTTTC.

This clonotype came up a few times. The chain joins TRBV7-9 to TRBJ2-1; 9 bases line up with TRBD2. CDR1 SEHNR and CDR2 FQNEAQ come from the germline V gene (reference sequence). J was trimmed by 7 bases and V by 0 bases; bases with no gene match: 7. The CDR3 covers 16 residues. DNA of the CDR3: TGTGCCAGCAGCTTAGCCGCCGGGACTAGCACAAATGAGCAGTTCTTC. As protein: CASSLAAGTSTNEQFF. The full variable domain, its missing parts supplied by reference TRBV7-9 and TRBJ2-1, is DTGVSQNPRHKITKRGQNVTFRCDPISEHNRLYWYRQTLGQGPEFLTYFQNEAQLEKSRLLSDRFSAERPKGSFSTLEIQRTEQGDSAMYLCASSLAAGTSTNEQFFGPGTRLTVL.